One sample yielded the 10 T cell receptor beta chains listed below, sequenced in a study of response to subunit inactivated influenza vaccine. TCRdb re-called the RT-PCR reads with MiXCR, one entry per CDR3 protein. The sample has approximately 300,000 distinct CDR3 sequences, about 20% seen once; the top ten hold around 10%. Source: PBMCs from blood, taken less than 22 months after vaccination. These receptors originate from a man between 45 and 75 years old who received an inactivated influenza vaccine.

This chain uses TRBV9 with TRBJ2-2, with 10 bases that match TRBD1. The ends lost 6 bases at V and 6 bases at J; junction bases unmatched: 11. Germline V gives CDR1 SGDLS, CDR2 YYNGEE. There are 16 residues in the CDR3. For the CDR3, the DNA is TGTGCCAGCACCCGCCGGGACAGGGGACAACCCGGGGAGCTGTTTTTT. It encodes CASTRRDRGQPGELFF.

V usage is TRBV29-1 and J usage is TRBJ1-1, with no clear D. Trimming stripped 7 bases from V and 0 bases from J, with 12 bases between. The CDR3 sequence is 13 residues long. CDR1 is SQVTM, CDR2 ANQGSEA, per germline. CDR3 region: CSAGEPLNTEAFF. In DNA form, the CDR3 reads TGCAGCGCCGGGGAACCGCTGAACACTGAAGCTTTCTTT.

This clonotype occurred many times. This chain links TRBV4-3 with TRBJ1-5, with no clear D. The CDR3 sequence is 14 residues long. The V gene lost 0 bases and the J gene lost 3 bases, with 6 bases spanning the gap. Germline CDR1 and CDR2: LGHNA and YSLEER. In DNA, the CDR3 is TGCGCCAGCAGCCAAGAACCGCACAATCAGCCCCAGCATTTT. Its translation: CASSQEPHNQPQHF.

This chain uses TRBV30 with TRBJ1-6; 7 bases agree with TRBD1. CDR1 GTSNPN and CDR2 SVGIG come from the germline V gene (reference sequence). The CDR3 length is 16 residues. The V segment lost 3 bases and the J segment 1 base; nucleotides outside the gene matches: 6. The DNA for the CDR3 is TGTGCCTGGAGCCGCGCGACAGGGTCCTATAATTCACCCCTCCACTTT. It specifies CAWSRATGSYNSPLHF.

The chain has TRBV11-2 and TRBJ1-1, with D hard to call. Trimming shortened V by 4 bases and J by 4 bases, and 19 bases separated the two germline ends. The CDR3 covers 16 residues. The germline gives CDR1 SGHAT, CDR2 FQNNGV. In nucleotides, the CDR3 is TGTGCCAGCAGCTGGACCGGGATACACCTTGTCACTGAAGCTTTCTTT. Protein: CASSWTGIHLVTEAFF.

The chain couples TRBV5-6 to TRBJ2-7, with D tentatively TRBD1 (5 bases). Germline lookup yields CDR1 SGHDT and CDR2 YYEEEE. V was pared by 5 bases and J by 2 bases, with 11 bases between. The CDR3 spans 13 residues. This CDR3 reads CASRSQGTYEQYF. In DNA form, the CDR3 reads TGTGCCAGCAGGTCCCAGGGAACCTACGAGCAGTACTTC.

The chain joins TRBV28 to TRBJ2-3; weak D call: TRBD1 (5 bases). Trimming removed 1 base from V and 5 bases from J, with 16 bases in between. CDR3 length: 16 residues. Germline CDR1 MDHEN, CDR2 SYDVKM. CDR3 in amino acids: CASSLLKTGPQDTQYF. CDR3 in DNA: TGTGCCAGCAGTTTATTGAAAACAGGACCACAAGATACGCAGTATTTT. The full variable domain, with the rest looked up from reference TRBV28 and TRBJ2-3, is DVKVTQSSRYLVKRTGEKVFLECVQDMDHENMFWYRQDPGLGLRLIYFSYDVKMKEKGDIPEGYSVSREKKERFSLILESASTNQTSMYLCASSLLKTGPQDTQYFGPGTRLTVL.

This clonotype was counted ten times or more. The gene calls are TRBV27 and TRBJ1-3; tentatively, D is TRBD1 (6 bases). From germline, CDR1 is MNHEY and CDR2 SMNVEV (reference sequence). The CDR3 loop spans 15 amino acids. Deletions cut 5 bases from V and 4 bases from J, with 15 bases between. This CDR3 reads CASSPGRGMGNTIYF. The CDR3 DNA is TGTGCCAGCAGTCCTGGAAGGGGGATGGGAAACACCATATATTTT.

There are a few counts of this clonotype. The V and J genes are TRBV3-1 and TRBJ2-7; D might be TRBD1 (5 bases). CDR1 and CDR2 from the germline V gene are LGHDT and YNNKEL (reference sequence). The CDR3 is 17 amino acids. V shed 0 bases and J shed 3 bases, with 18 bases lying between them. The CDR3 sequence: CASSQDHETETVYEQYF. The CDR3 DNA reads TGTGCCAGCAGCCAAGATCATGAGACAGAGACAGTCTACGAGCAGTACTTC.

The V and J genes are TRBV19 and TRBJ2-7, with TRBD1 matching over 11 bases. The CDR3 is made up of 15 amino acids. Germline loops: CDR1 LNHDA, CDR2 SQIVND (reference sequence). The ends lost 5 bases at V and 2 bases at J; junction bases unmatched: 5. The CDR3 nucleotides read TGTGCCAGTAGTCCACCGGGACAGGGGGCCTACGAGCAGTACTTC. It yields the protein CASSPPGQGAYEQYF.